These 18 T cell receptor beta chains originate from one sample sequenced in a study of control samples from healthy donors and cancer patients. Produced via immunoSEQ multiplex PCR; TCRdb's table is partial and in-frame only. The sample shows about 58,000 clones, approximately 89% of them seen only once. Sequencing used PBMCs. These receptors all stem from a woman aged 55-70 years with lung cancer.

The chain is built from TRBV6-5 and TRBJ1-1; D is unclear. Germline loops: CDR1 MNHEY, CDR2 SVGAGI. CDR3 length: 13 amino acids. The V end lost 6 bases, the J end lost 1 base, and 9 bases lay between the germline ends. As DNA, the CDR3 is TGTGCCAGCAGGCAAGTTGGGAACACTGAAGCTTTCTTT. Translating gives CASRQVGNTEAFF.

The chain combines TRBV29-1 with TRBJ2-7; unclear D gene. This CDR3 is 12 amino acids long. V lost 2 bases and J lost 3, with 8 bases in between. CDR1 SQVTM and CDR2 ANQGSEA come from the germline V gene. The CDR3 reads CSVENTYYEQYF. CDR3 nucleotides: TGCAGCGTTGAAAACACCTACTACGAGCAGTACTTC.

The chain is built from TRBV28 and TRBJ2-4; 13 nucleotides align to TRBD2. Germline assignment: CDR1 MDHEN and CDR2 SYDVKM. This CDR3 spans 17 amino acids. V lost 7 bases and J lost 0; bases outside the gene matches: 6. The DNA for the CDR3 is TGTGCCAGCAAAGGACTAGCGGGGGCTCTAGCCAAAAACATTCAGTACTTC. Translated: CASKGLAGALAKNIQYF.

The rearrangement joins TRBV9 to TRBJ1-2, with D uncertain. The CDR3 loop spans 11 amino acids. Germline loops: CDR1 SGDLS, CDR2 YYNGEE. V lost 6 bases and J lost 2, with 5 bases in between. The DNA for the CDR3 is TGTGCCAGCAATAACAACTATGGCTACACCTTC. Its translation is CASNNNYGYTF. The full variable domain, completed using reference TRBV9 and TRBJ1-2, is DSGVTQTPKHLITATGQRVTLRCSPRSGDLSVYWYQQSLDQGLQFLIQYYNGEERAKGNILERFSAQQFPDLHSELNLSSLELGDSALYFCASNNNYGYTFGSGTRLTVV.

This rearrangement joins TRBV7-3 to TRBJ1-2; no firm D call. The V gene's germline CDR1 is SGHTA and CDR2 FQGTGA. V lost 4 bases, J lost 8 bases, and 14 bases lay in between. The CDR3 extends over 13 amino acids. The CDR3 DNA reads as TGTGCCAGCAGCTCGTTGGTTGCTGGAGGCTACACCTTC. The encoded protein is CASSSLVAGGYTF.

This chain connects TRBV5-5 to TRBJ1-6; D is ambiguous. This CDR3 is built from 15 residues. Germline V gene sequence: CDR1 SGHKS, CDR2 YYEKEE (reference sequence). V was trimmed by 4 bases and J by 7 bases, leaving 15 bases between them. The CDR3 coding sequence is TGTGCCAGCAGCCCACAAGGCCGGGAAAATTCACCCCTCCACTTT. This gives the protein CASSPQGRENSPLHF. Supplemented by reference TRBV5-5 and TRBJ1-6, the full variable domain reads DAGVTQSPTHLIKTRGQQVTLRCSPISGHKSVSWYQQVLGQGPQFIFQYYEKEERGRGNFPDRFSARQFPNYSSELNVNALLLGDSALYLCASSPQGRENSPLHFGNGTRLTVT.

The chain recombines TRBV16 with TRBJ2-7; 8 bases agree with TRBD1. Looked up from germline, CDR1 is KGHSY and CDR2 is FQNENV. The CDR3 extends over 15 amino acids. J gave up 3 bases and V 4 bases, and 8 bases lay outside the gene matches. The CDR3 sequence: CASSPPGGLNYEQYF. The DNA of the CDR3 is TGTGCCAGCAGCCCACCAGGGGGCCTAAACTACGAGCAGTACTTC.

The CDR3 coding sequence is TGTGCCAGTAGTATAATACAGACCTATGGCTACACCTTC. Its protein is CASSIIQTYGYTF. The chain uses TRBV19 and TRBJ1-2; D unclear. V was cut by 2 bases and J by 4 bases, with 8 bases left in between. The CDR3 totals 13 residues. CDR1 is LNHDA, CDR2 SQIVND, per germline (reference sequence).

Points on this clone: Other DNA variants within this sample encode the same CDR3. This sequence joins TRBV5-1 and TRBJ1-1; TRBD1 is a possible D gene (5 bases). The CDR3 runs to 14 residues. CDR1 and CDR2 (germline): SGHRS, YFSETQ. Trimming stripped 0 bases from V and 3 bases from J, with 9 bases between. The CDR3 DNA is TGCGCCAGCAGCTTGGTTCTGGGGGACACTGAAGCTTTCTTT. Translation gives CASSLVLGDTEAFF.

The chain is built from TRBV2 and TRBJ2-7, with 14 bases lining up with TRBD2. The CDR3 is 14 residues long. Per the germline V gene, CDR1 is SNHLY and CDR2 is FYNNEI. With 7 bases clipped from V and 3 bases from J, the junction kept 2 bases outside the gene matches. The CDR3 sequence: CASMGTSGSYEQYF. The CDR3 region has the DNA TGTGCCAGCATGGGGACTAGCGGGAGCTACGAGCAGTACTTC.

The gene calls are TRBV6-5 and TRBJ1-1; D uncertain. There are 13 residues in the CDR3. Germline values: CDR1 MNHEY, CDR2 SVGAGI. V lost 9 bases, J lost 4 bases, and 15 bases lay in between. The CDR3 here is CASTAGLRTEAFF. CDR3 nucleotides: TGTGCCAGTACCGCAGGATTACGCACTGAAGCTTTCTTT.

The chain carries TRBV6-1 and TRBJ2-7; TRBD2 aligns across 8 bases. This CDR3 spans 15 amino acids. The junction had 6 bases not matched to a gene; V was cut back by 1 base and J by 4 bases. Germline V gene data show CDR1 as MNHNS and CDR2 as SASEGT. The CDR3 region is CASSEEGLAYYEQYF. In DNA form, the CDR3 reads TGTGCCAGCAGTGAAGAAGGACTAGCTTATTACGAGCAGTACTTC.

This sequence joins TRBV5-1 and TRBJ2-2; 8 nucleotides line up with TRBD1. The V gene end was trimmed by 0 bases and the J gene end by 1 base; junction bases not matched to a gene: 5. This CDR3 has 17 amino acids. Looked up from germline, CDR1 is SGHRS and CDR2 is YFSETQ. The CDR3 here is CASSLEPGGQNTGELFF. DNA for the CDR3: TGCGCCAGCAGCTTGGAGCCAGGGGGCCAGAACACCGGGGAGCTGTTTTTT. Based on the CDR3 plus reference TRBV5-1 and TRBJ2-2, the full variable domain is KAGVTQTPRYLIKTRGQQVTLSCSPISGHRSVSWYQQTPGQGLQFLFEYFSETQRNKGNFPGRFSGRQFSNSRSEMNVSTLELGDSALYLCASSLEPGGQNTGELFFGEGSRLTVL.

The rearrangement joins TRBV4-1 to TRBJ1-1; D is unclear. From germline, CDR1 is MGHRA and CDR2 YSYEKL. The length of the CDR3 is 15 residues. The V end lost 5 bases, the J end lost 0 bases, and 13 bases lay between the germline ends. The chain's CDR3 is CASSDNEVLNTEAFF. The DNA for the CDR3 is TGCGCCAGCAGCGATAACGAGGTTTTGAACACTGAAGCTTTCTTT.

The chain is built from TRBV3-1 (or the pseudogene TRBV3-2) and TRBJ2-7; 8 nucleotides line up with TRBD2. V shed 5 bases and J 1 base; nucleotides not matched to a gene: 7. The CDR3 is 15 amino acids. Germline V gene lookup returns CDR1 LGHDT and CDR2 YNNKEL (reference sequence). CDR3 amino acids: CASSGPSGWSYEQYF. The CDR3 DNA sequence: TGTGCCAGCAGCGGGCCTAGCGGGTGGTCCTACGAGCAGTACTTC.

This clone was observed a few times. The chain has TRBV6-6 and TRBJ1-5; D gene unclear. Per the germline V gene, CDR1 is MNHNY and CDR2 is SVGAGI (reference sequence). V was shortened by 2 bases and J by 1 base, with 12 bases between the two germline ends. The CDR3 covers 16 residues. The CDR3 DNA sequence: TGTGCCAGCAGTTACAGTATCATCCGAAGCAATCAGCCCCAGCATTTT. This gives the protein CASSYSIIRSNQPQHF.

This chain joins TRBV28 and TRBJ1-1; the D is unclear. The CDR3 is made up of 14 amino acids. V was trimmed by 9 bases and J by 5 bases, leaving 19 bases between them. CDR1 MDHEN and CDR2 SYDVKM come from the germline V gene. The CDR3 region has the DNA TGTGCCAGTCGAACCGCTCAAAAAACGACTGAAGCTTTCTTT. It yields the protein CASRTAQKTTEAFF.

This rearrangement joins TRBV6-1 to TRBJ2-7; 10 nucleotides agree with TRBD1. V dropped 3 bases and J dropped 5; count of bases not matched to a gene: 16. The CDR3 has 18 amino acids. Germline lookup yields CDR1 MNHNS and CDR2 SASEGT. The CDR3 region has the DNA TGTGCCAGCAGTGACTTGATAGGAAGGGACAGGGGAAGCGACGAGCAGTACTTC. It codes for CASSDLIGRDRGSDEQYF.